This T cell receptor (beta chain) was identified in a study of response to subunit inactivated influenza vaccine. Study-level findings and limits: Authors suggested that a seasonal influenza vaccination recruits few new T cells each time.

The sample holds a few counts of this clonotype. Its antigen is unidentified. V shed 4 bases and J shed 1 base, with 15 bases lying between them. CDR1 and CDR2 from the germline V gene are KGHDR and SFDVKD. The CDR3 has 16 amino acids. A single record per CDR3 protein comes from TCRdb applying MiXCR to the RT-PCR reads. The sample contains hundreds of thousands of distinct CDR3 sequences, approximately 7.7% of which appear only once. The V call is TRBV24-1, the J call TRBJ2-5; no firm D call. The sample consisted of PBMCs from blood, taken roughly 24 months after vaccination. This sequence was found in a man aged 45-69 years who received an inactivated influenza vaccine. CDR3 nucleotide sequence: TGTGCCACCAGTGACCGCTCGGGTACAAGCCAAGAGACCCAGTACTTC. It specifies CATSDRSGTSQETQYF.